This entry lists 11 T cell receptor beta chains sequenced from one sample in a study of T cell repertoires in cytomegalovirus infection. These receptors' antigens are unknown. TCRdb reprocessed the reads via MiXCR and lists one record per CDR3 protein. The sample contains some 560,000 distinct CDR3 sequences, under 45% of which appear only once. The sequencing here drew on cultured PBMCs, taken from culture after CMV antigen stimulation. Source of these receptors: a human donor in good health (CMV status not recorded). Some clones in this sample may be carry-over from other donors' samples.

This chain connects TRBV19 to TRBJ2-1; D unresolved. The CDR3 spans 16 residues. V shed 3 bases and J shed 1 base, with 13 bases lying between them. Germline lookup yields CDR1 LNHDA and CDR2 SQIVND (reference sequence). In nucleotides, the CDR3 is TGTGCCAGTAGTATCCCCCGATCCTATTCCTACAATGAGCAGTTCTTC. Translated: CASSIPRSYSYNEQFF.

The rearrangement uses TRBV7-6 and TRBJ2-5; 9 bases align to TRBD2. The CDR3 contains 16 residues. J was trimmed by 4 bases and V by 6 bases; bases with no gene match: 12. Per the germline V gene, CDR1 is SGHVS and CDR2 is FNYEAQ. The DNA for the CDR3 is TGTGCCAGCAGTTCGCGGGGGGGGACAAACGGAGAGACCCAGTACTTC. Protein product: CASSSRGGTNGETQYF.

In its sample, this clonotype was seen a few times. The chain uses TRBV7-2 and TRBJ1-1, with D perhaps matching TRBD1 (5 bases). Trimming stripped 3 bases from V and 3 bases from J, with 11 bases between. The CDR3 has 14 residues. The germline V gene encodes CDR1 SGHTA and CDR2 FQGNSA. The chain's CDR3 is CASSFWGGDTEAFF. Written as DNA, the CDR3 is TGTGCCAGCAGCTTTTGGGGGGGTGACACTGAAGCTTTCTTT.

This clonotype was counted ten times or more. The J gene is TRBJ2-7, the V gene TRBV7-8; 11 bases are shared with TRBD2. Germline CDR1 SGHVS, CDR2 FQNEAQ. V trimming: 4 bases; J trimming: 4 bases; junction bases outside the gene matches: 3. This CDR3 is built from 14 residues. CDR3 sequence (DNA): TGTGCCAGCAGCTGGGGACTAGCGGAATACGAGCAGTACTTC. Translation: CASSWGLAEYEQYF.

A few counts support this clonotype. The chain couples TRBV5-4 to TRBJ2-1; 11 bases line up with TRBD2. The V gene end was trimmed by 9 bases and the J gene end by 9 bases; junction bases not matched to a gene: 23. CDR1 SGHNT and CDR2 YYREEE come from the germline V gene (reference sequence). The CDR3 has 18 residues. CDR3 in amino acids: CATLRVASGRPGGTEQFF. The CDR3 DNA reads TGTGCCACCCTACGGGTGGCTAGCGGGAGGCCAGGGGGGACTGAGCAGTTCTTC.

On this clonotype itself: This is likely a read error, given that the CDR3 carries no conserved phenylalanine or tryptophan at its end. This sequence joins TRBV12-3 or TRBV12-4 and TRBJ2-5, with D possibly matching TRBD1 (6 bases). Trimming stripped 5 bases from V and 3 bases from J, with 16 bases between. This CDR3 contains 15 residues. CDR3 DNA: TGTGCCAGCAGTCGGACAGAGGAGGCTAAAGAGACCCAGTACCTC. Residues: CASSRTEEAKETQYL.

This CDR3 is CASSLGTVNTGELFF. For the CDR3, the DNA is TGTGCCAGCAGCTTAGGGACAGTGAACACCGGGGAGCTGTTTTTT. The V gene is TRBV7-9, the J gene TRBJ2-2, with D maybe TRBD1 (6 bases). The germline gives CDR1 SEHNR, CDR2 FQNEAQ (reference sequence). This CDR3 has 15 residues. The V gene lost 1 base and the J gene lost 1 base, with 7 bases spanning the gap.

This clonotype was seen a few times. The rearrangement joins TRBV19 to TRBJ2-1; D is uncertain. Per germline, CDR1 LNHDA and CDR2 SQIVND (reference sequence). The CDR3 totals 13 residues. V shed 7 bases and J shed 9 bases, with 16 bases lying between them. The CDR3 loop is CASTGRIWGEQFF. The CDR3 DNA follows: TGTGCCAGTACAGGACGGATCTGGGGTGAGCAGTTCTTC.

This sequence joins TRBV11-2 and TRBJ2-3; D may be TRBD1 (5 bases). Germline lookup yields CDR1 SGHAT and CDR2 FQNNGV. With 8 bases removed from V and 4 bases from J, the gap between germline ends came to 19 bases. The CDR3 consists of 15 residues. The CDR3 sequence: CASLSLQGGPDTQYF. The CDR3 nucleotides read TGTGCCAGCCTTTCCTTGCAGGGCGGTCCAGATACGCAGTATTTT.

At least ten counts were recorded for this clonotype. The V call is TRBV7-2, the J call TRBJ2-1; 8 nucleotides agree with TRBD1. The CDR3 has 15 residues. CDR1 and CDR2 (germline): SGHTA, FQGNSA. V shed 3 bases, J shed 4 bases, and the junction held 5 bases outside the gene matches. CDR3 in DNA: TGTGCCAGCAGCTTTTGGGGACAGGCATACAATGAGCAGTTCTTC. Protein sequence: CASSFWGQAYNEQFF.

In this sample, this clonotype turned up many times. J is TRBJ2-2 and V is TRBV7-2, with 10 bases aligning to TRBD2. The CDR3 is 17 amino acids. The V gene end was trimmed by 0 bases and the J gene end by 3 bases; junction bases not matched to a gene: 4. CDR1 is SGHTA, CDR2 FQGNSA, per germline. CDR3 nucleotide sequence: TGTGCCAGCAGCTTAGCTGGGCTAGCGGGAGACACCGGGGAGCTGTTTTTT. Protein product: CASSLAGLAGDTGELFF.